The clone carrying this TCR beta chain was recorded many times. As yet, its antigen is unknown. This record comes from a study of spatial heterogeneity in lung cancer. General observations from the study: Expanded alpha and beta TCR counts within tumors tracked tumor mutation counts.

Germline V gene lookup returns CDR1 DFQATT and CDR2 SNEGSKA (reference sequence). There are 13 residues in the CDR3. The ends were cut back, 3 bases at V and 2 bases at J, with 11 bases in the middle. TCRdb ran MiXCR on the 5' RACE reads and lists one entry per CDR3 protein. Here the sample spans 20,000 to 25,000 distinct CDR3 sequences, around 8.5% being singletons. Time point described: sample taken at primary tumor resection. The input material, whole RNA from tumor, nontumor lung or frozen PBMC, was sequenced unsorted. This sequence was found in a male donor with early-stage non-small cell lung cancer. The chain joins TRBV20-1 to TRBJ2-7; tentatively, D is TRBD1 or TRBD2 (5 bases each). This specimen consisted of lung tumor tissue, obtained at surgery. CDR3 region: CSASWGRTYEQYF. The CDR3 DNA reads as TGCAGTGCTAGCTGGGGACGTACCTACGAGCAGTACTTC.